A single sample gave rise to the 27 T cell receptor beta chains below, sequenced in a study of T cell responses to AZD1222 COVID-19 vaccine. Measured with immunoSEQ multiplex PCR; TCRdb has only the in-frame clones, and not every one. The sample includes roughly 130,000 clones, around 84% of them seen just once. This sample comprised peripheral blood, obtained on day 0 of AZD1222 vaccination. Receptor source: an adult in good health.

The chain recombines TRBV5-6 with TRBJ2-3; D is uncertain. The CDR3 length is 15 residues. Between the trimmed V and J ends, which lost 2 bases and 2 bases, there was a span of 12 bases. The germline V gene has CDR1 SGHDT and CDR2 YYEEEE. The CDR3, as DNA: TGTGCCAGCAGCTTTTGGAGACTCCCCACAGATACGCAGTATTTT. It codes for CASSFWRLPTDTQYF.

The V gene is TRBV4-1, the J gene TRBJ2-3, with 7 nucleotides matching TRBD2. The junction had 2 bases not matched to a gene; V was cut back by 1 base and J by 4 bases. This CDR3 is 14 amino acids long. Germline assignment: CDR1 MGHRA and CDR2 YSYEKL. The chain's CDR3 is CASSQAGLADTQYF. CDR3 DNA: TGCGCCAGCAGCCAAGCCGGACTAGCAGATACGCAGTATTTT.

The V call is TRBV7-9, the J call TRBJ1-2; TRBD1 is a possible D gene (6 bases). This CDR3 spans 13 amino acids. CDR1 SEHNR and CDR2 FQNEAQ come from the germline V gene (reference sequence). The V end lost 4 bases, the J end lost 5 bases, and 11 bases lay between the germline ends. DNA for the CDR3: TGTGCCAGCAGCTGGAACAGGGTTTATGGCTACACCTTC. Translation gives CASSWNRVYGYTF.

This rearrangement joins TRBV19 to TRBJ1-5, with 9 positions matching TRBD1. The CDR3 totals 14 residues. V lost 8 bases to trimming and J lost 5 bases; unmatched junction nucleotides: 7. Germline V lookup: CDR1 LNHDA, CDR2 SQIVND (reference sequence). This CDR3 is CASDRTGDDQPQHF. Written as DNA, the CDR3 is TGTGCCAGTGATCGGACAGGGGATGATCAGCCCCAGCATTTT.

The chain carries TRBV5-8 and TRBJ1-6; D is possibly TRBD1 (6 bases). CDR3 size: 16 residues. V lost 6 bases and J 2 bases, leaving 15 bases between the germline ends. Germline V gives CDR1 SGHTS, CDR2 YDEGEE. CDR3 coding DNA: TGTGCCAGCACCCAGGGGTCCGATACCTATAATTCACCCCTCCACTTT. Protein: CASTQGSDTYNSPLHF.

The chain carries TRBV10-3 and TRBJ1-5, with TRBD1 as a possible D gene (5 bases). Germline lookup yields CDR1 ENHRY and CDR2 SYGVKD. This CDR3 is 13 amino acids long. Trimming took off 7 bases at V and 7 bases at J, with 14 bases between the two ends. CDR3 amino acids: CAIKRGWGQPQHF. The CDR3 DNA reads TGTGCCATCAAGCGGGGCTGGGGACAGCCCCAGCATTTT.

CDR3 in DNA: TGTGCCAGTAGTCGGGGACAGGGAATATCCTCTGGAAACACCATATATTTT. Protein: CASSRGQGISSGNTIYF. The chain uses TRBV19 and TRBJ1-3, with TRBD1 matching over 9 bases. Germline V gene lookup returns CDR1 LNHDA and CDR2 SQIVND (reference sequence). The CDR3 extends over 17 amino acids. With 5 bases clipped from V and 0 bases from J, the junction kept 8 bases outside the gene matches.

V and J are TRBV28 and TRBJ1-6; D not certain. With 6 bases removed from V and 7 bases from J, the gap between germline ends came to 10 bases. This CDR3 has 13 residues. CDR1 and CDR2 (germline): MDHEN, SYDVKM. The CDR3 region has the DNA TGTGCCAGCAGGTGGTGGGAGAATTCACCCCTCCACTTT. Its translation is CASRWWENSPLHF.

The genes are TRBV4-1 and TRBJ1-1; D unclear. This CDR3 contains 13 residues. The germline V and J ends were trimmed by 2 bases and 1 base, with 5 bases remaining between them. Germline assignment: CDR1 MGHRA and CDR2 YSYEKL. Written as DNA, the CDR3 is TGCGCCAGCAGCCAACACAAGAACACTGAAGCTTTCTTT. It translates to CASSQHKNTEAFF.

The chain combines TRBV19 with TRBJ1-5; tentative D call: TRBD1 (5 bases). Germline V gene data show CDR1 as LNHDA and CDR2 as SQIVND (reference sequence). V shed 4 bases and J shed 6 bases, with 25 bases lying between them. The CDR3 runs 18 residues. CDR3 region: CASSTLGTALTGFQPQHF. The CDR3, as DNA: TGTGCCAGTAGTACCCTCGGGACGGCTTTAACTGGGTTTCAGCCCCAGCATTTT.

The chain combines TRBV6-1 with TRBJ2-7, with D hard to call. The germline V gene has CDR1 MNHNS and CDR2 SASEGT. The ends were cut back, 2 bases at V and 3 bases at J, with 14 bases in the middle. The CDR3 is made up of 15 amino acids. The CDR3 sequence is CASSENHPPLYEQYF. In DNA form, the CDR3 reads TGTGCCAGCAGTGAAAACCATCCCCCCCTCTACGAGCAGTACTTC.

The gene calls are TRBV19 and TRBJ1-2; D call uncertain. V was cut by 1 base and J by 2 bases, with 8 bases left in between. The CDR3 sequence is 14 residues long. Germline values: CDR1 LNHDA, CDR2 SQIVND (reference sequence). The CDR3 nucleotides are TGTGCCAGTAGTATAGCAAACAGCAACTATGGCTACACCTTC. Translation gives CASSIANSNYGYTF.

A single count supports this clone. The CDR3: CASSSRTGAGEKLFF. As DNA, the CDR3 is TGTGCCAGCAGTTCGAGGACCGGGGCTGGGGAAAAACTGTTTTTT. This sequence joins TRBV5-8 and TRBJ1-4; D is perhaps TRBD1 (5 bases). The V end was cut by 5 bases, the J end by 8 bases, with 19 bases between. The CDR3 runs 15 residues. CDR1 and CDR2 (germline): SGHTS, YDEGEE.

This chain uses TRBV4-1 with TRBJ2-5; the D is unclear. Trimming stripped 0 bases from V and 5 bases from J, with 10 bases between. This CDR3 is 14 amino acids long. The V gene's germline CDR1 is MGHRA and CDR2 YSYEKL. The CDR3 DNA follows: TGCGCCAGCAGCCAAGATTTTTTTAGCGAGACCCAGTACTTC. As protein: CASSQDFFSETQYF.

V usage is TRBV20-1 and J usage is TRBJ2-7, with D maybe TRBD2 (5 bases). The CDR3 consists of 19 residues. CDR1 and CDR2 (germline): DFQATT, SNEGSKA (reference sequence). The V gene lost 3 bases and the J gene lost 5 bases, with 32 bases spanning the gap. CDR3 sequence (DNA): TGCAGTGCTAGTTTCTCCACTTACCGGGTCCGGGGAGTAAGGAACGAGCAGTACTTC. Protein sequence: CSASFSTYRVRGVRNEQYF.

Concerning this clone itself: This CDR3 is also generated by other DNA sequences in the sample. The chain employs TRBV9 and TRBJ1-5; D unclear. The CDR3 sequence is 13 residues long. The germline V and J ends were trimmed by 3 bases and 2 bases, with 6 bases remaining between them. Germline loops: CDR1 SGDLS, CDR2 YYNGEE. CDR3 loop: CASSASGNQPQHF. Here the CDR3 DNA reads TGTGCCAGCAGCGCCTCCGGCAATCAGCCCCAGCATTTT.

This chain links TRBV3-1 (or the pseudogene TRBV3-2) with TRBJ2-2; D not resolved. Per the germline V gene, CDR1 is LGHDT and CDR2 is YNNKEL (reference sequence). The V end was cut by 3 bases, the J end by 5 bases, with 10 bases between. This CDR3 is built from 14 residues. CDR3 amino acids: CASSHSRSTGELFF. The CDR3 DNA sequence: TGTGCCAGCAGCCACTCTAGGAGTACCGGGGAGCTGTTTTTT.

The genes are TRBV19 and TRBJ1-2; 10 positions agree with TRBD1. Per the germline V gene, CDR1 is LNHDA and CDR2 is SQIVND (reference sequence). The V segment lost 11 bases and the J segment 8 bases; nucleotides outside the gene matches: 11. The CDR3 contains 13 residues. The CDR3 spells CAAWDRGVRGYTF. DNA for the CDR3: TGTGCCGCTTGGGACAGGGGCGTGAGAGGCTACACCTTC.

The DNA of the CDR3 is TGTGCCAGCAGTTTGCCGGCCCACACTGAAGCTTTCTTT. Translation: CASSLPAHTEAFF. The chain links TRBV28 to TRBJ1-1; D uncertain. V lost 3 bases to trimming and J lost 3 bases, with 8 bases between them. The CDR3 covers 13 residues. Germline V gene data show CDR1 as MDHEN and CDR2 as SYDVKM. Drawing the rest from reference TRBV28 and TRBJ1-1, the complete variable domain is DVKVTQSSRYLVKRTGEKVFLECVQDMDHENMFWYRQDPGLGLRLIYFSYDVKMKEKGDIPEGYSVSREKKERFSLILESASTNQTSMYLCASSLPAHTEAFFGQGTRLTVV.

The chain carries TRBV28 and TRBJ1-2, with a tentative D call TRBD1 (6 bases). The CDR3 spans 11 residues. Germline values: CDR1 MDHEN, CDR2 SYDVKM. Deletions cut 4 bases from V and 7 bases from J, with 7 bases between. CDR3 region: CASSSGVGYTF. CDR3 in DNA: TGTGCCAGCAGTTCAGGGGTTGGCTACACCTTC.

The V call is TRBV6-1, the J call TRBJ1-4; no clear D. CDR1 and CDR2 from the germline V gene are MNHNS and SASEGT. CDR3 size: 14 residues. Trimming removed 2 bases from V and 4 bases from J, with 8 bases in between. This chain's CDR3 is CASSERRLNEKLFF. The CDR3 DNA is TGTGCCAGCAGTGAACGCAGGCTTAATGAAAAACTGTTTTTT.

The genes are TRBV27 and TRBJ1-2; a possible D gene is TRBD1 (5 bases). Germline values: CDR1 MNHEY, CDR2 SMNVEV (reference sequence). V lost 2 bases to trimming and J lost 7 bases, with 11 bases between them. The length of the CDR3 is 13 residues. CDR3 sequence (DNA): TGTGCCAGCAGTTTACTTGCGGGGGTTGGCTACACCTTC. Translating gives CASSLLAGVGYTF.

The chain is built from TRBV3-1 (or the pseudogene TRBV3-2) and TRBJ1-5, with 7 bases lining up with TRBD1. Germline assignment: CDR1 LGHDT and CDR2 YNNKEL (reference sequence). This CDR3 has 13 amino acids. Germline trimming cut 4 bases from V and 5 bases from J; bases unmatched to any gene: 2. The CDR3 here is CASSPTGHQPQHF. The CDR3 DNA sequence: TGTGCCAGCAGCCCGACAGGGCATCAGCCCCAGCATTTT.

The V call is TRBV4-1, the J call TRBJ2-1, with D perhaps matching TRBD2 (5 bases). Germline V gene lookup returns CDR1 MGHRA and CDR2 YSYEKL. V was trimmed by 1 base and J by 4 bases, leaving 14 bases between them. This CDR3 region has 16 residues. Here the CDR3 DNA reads TGCGCCAGCAGCCAAGTAGCGACCGCGGATTACAATGAGCAGTTCTTC. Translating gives CASSQVATADYNEQFF.

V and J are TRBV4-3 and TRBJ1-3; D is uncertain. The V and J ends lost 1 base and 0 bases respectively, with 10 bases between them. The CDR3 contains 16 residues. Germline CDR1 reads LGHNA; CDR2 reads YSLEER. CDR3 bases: TGCGCCAGCAGCCAAGGACCCCCCCTCTCTGGAAACACCATATATTTT. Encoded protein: CASSQGPPLSGNTIYF.

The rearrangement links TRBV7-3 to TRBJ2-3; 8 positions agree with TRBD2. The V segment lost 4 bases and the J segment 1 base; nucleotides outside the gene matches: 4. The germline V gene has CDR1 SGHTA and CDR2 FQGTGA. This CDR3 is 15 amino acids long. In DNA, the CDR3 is TGTGCCAGCAGCTCCGGACTAGCCCGCACAGATACGCAGTATTTT. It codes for CASSSGLARTDTQYF.

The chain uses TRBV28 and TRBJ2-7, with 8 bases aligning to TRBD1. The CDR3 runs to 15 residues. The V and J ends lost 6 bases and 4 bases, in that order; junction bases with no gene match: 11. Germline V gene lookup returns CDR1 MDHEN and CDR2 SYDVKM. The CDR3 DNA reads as TGTGCCAGCAGGGCAACAGGGGGAGACCCTTACGAGCAGTACTTC. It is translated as CASRATGGDPYEQYF.